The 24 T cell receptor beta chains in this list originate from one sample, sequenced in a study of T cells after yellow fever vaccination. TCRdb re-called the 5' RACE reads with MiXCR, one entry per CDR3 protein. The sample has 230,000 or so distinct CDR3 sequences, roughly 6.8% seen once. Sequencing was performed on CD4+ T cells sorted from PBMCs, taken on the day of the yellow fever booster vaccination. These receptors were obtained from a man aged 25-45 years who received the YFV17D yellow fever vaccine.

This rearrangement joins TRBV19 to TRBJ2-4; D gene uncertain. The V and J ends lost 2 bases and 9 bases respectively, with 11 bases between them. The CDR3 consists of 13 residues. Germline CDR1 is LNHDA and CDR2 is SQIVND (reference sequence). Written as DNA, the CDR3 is TGTGCCAGTAGTATATACATACGGAGCATTCAGTACTTC. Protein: CASSIYIRSIQYF.

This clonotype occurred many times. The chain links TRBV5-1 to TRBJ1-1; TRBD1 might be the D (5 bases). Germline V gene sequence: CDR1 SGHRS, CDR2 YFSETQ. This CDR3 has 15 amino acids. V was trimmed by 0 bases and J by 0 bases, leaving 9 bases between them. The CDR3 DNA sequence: TGCGCCAGCAGCTTGGGGGACGGGATGAACACTGAAGCTTTCTTT. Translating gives CASSLGDGMNTEAFF.

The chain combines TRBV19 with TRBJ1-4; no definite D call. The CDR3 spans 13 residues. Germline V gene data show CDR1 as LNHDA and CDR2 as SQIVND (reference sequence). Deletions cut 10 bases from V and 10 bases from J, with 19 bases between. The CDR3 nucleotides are TGTGCCACAAAGCCCACGGCAACGGGAAAACTGTTTTTT. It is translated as CATKPTATGKLFF.

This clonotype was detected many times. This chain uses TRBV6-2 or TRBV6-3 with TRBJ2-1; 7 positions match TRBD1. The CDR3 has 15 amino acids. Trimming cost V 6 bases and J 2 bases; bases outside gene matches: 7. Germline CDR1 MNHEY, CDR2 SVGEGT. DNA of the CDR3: TGTGCCAGCAGATACGGGACAGTCGCCTACAATGAGCAGTTCTTC. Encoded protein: CASRYGTVAYNEQFF.

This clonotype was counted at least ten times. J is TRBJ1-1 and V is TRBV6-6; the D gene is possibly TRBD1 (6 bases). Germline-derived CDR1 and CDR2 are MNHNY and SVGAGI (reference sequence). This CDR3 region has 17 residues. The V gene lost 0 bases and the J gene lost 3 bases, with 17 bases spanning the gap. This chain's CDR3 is CASSYSALLRQDTEAFF. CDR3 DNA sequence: TGTGCCAGCAGTTACTCCGCCCTATTACGACAGGACACTGAAGCTTTCTTT.

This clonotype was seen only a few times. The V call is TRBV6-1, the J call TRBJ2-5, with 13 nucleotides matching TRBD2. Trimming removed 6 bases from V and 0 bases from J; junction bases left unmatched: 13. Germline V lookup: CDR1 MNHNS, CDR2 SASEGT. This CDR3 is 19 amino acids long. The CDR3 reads CASSPSLPGTSGNQETQYF. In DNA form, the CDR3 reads TGTGCCAGCAGCCCCAGTCTACCAGGGACTAGCGGGAACCAAGAGACCCAGTACTTC.

For the CDR3, the DNA is TGTGCCAGCAGCTTAGAGGGGACTAGGCGGTACGAGCAGTACTTC. Its protein is CASSLEGTRRYEQYF. The chain recombines TRBV7-8 with TRBJ2-7; 8 nucleotides agree with TRBD2. The length of the CDR3 is 15 residues. The germline V gene encodes CDR1 SGHVS and CDR2 FQNEAQ. V dropped 1 base and J dropped 4; count of bases not matched to a gene: 6.

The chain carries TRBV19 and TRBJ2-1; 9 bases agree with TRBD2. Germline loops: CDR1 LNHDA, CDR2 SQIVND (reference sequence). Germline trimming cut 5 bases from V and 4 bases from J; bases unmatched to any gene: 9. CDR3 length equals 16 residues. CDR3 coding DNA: TGTGCCAGTAGTTTCAGCCAGCGGGAGGTTTACAATGAGCAGTTCTTC. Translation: CASSFSQREVYNEQFF.

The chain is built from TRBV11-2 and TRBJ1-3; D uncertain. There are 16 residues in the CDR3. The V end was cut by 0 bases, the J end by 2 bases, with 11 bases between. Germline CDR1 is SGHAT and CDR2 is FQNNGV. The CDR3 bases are TGTGCCAGCAGCTTAGATCGGGCAGCCACTGGAAACACCATATATTTT. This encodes CASSLDRAATGNTIYF. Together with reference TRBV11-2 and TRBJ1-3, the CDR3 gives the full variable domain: EAGVAQSPRYKIIEKRQSVAFWCNPISGHATLYWYQQILGQGPKLLIQFQNNGVVDDSQLPKDRFSAERLKGVDSTLKIQPAKLEDSAVYLCASSLDRAATGNTIYFGEGSWLTVV.

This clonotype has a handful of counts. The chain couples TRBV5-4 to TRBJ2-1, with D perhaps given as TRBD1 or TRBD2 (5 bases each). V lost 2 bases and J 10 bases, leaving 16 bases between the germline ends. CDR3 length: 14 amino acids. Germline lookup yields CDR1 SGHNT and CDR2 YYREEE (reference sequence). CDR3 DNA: TGTGCCAGCAGCTTCGGGGCCACCTTGGGAGAGCAGTTCTTC. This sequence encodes CASSFGATLGEQFF.

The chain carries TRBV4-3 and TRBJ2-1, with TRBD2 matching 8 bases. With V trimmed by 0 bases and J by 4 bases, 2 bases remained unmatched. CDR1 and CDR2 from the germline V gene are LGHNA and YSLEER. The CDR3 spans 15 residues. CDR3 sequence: CASSQDKREYNEQFF. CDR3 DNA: TGCGCCAGCAGCCAAGATAAGCGGGAGTACAATGAGCAGTTCTTC.

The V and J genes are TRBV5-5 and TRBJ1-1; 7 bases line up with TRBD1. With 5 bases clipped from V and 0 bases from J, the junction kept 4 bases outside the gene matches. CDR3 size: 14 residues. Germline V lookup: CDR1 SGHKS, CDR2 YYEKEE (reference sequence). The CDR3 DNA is TGTGCCAGCAGTCTTCAGGGGGTGAACACTGAAGCTTTCTTT. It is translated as CASSLQGVNTEAFF.

The chain's CDR3 is CASSIRGLSYEQYF. In nucleotides, the CDR3 is TGTGCCAGTAGTATCAGGGGTTTATCCTACGAGCAGTACTTC. This chain uses TRBV19 with TRBJ2-7; the D gene is possibly TRBD1 (6 bases). V was cut by 3 bases and J by 1 base, with 10 bases left in between. Germline CDR1 is LNHDA and CDR2 is SQIVND (reference sequence). This CDR3 spans 14 amino acids. Drawing the rest from reference TRBV19 and TRBJ2-7, the complete variable domain is DGGITQSPKYLFRKEGQNVTLSCEQNLNHDAMYWYRQDPGQGLRLIYYSQIVNDFQKGDIAEGYSVSREKKESFPLTVTSAQKNPTAFYLCASSIRGLSYEQYFGPGTRLTVT.

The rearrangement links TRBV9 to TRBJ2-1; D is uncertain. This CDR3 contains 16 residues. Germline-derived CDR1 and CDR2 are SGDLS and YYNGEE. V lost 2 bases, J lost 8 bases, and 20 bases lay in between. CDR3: CASSVQERPPLHEQFF. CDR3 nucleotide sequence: TGTGCCAGCAGCGTCCAGGAGAGGCCCCCTCTCCATGAGCAGTTCTTC. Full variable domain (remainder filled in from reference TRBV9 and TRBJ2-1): DSGVTQTPKHLITATGQRVTLRCSPRSGDLSVYWYQQSLDQGLQFLIQYYNGEERAKGNILERFSAQQFPDLHSELNLSSLELGDSALYFCASSVQERPPLHEQFFGPGTRLTVL.

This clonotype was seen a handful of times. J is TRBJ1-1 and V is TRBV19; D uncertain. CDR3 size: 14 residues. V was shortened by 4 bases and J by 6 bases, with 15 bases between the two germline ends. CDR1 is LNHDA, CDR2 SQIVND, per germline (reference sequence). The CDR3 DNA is TGTGCCAGTAGTACCGGCCGTATAGGCGCTGAAGCTTTCTTT. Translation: CASSTGRIGAEAFF.

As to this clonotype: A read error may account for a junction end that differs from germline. This CDR3 reads CAGSQGTVSYEQYF. CDR3 DNA: TGTGCCGGCTCACAAGGGACGGTTTCCTACGAGCAGTACTTC. This rearrangement joins TRBV18 to TRBJ2-7; D could derive from TRBD1 or TRBD2 (5 bases each). Germline V gene data show CDR1 as KGHSH and CDR2 as LQKENI. The CDR3 spans 14 residues.

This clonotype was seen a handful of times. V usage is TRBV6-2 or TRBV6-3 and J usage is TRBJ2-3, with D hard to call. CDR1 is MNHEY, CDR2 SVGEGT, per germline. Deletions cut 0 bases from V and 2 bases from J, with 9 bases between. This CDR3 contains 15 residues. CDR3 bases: TGTGCCAGCAGTTACTCGGGGATACCCACAGATACGCAGTATTTT. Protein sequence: CASSYSGIPTDTQYF.

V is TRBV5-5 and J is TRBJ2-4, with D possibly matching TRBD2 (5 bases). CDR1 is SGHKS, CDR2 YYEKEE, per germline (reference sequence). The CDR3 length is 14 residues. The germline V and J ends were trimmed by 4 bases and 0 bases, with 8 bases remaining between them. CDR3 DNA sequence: TGTGCCAGCAGCCGGACTTTAGCCAAAAACATTCAGTACTTC. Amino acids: CASSRTLAKNIQYF.

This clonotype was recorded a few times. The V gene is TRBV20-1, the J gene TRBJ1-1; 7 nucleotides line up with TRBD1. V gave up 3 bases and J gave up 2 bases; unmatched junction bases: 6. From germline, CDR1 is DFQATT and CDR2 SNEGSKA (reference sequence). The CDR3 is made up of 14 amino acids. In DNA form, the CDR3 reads TGCAGTGCTAGCGCCGGGACAGTTAACACTGAAGCTTTCTTT. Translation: CSASAGTVNTEAFF.

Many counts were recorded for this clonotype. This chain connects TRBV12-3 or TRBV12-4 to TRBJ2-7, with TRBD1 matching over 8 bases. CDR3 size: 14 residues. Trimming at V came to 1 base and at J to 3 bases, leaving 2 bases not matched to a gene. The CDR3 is CASSLGTGFYEQYF. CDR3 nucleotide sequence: TGTGCCAGCAGTTTAGGGACAGGGTTCTACGAGCAGTACTTC.

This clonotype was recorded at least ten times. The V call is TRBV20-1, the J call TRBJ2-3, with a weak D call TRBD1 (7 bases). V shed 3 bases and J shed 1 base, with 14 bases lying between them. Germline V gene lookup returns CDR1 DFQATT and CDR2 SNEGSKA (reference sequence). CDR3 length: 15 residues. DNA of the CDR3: TGCAGTGCTAGGAGACAGGGCGGGGGCACAGATACGCAGTATTTT. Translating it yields CSARRQGGGTDTQYF.

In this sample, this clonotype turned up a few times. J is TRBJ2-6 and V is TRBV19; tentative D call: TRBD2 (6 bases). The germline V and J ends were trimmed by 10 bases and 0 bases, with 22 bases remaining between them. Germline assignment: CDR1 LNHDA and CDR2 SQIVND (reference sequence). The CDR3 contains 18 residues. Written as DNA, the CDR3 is TGTGCCATACCGGGAGATCCAAGGGGATCCTCTGGGGCCAACGTCCTGACTTTC. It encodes CAIPGDPRGSSGANVLTF.

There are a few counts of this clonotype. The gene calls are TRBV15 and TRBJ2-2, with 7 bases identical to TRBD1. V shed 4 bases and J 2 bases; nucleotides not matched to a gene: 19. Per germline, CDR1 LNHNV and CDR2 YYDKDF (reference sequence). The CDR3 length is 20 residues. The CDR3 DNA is TGTGCCACCAGCACTTCAGCACCTCGAGGGGGCGCGTCCAACACCGGGGAGCTGTTTTTT. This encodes CATSTSAPRGGASNTGELFF.

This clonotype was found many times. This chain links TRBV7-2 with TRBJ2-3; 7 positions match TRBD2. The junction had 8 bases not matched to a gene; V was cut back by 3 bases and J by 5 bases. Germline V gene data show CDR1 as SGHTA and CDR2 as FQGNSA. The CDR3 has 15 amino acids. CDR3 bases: TGTGCCAGCAGCTTGGGGGAGGGCTGGGAAGATACGCAGTATTTT. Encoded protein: CASSLGEGWEDTQYF.